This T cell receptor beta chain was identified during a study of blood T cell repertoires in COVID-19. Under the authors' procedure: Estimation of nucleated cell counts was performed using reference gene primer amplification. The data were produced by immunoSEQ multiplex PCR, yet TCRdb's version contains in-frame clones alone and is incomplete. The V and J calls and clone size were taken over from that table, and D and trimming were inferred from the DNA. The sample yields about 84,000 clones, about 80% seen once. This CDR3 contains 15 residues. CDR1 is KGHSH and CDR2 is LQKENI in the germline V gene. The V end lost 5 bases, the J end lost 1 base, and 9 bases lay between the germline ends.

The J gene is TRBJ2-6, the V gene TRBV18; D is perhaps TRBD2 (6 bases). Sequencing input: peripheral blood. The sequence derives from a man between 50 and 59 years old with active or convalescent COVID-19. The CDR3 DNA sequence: TGTGCCAGCTCAATCGGGACTTCTGGGGCCAACGTCCTGACTTTC. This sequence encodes CASSIGTSGANVLTF.